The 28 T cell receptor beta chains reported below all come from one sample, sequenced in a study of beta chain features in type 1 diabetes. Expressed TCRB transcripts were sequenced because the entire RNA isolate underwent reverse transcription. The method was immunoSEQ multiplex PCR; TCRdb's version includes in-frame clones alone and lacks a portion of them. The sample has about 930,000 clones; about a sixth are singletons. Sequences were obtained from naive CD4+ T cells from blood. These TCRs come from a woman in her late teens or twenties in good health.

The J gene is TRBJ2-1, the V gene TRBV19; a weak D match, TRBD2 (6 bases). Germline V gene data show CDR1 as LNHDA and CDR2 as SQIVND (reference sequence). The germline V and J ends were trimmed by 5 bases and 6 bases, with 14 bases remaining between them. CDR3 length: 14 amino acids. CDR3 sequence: CASSGGSPVNEQFF. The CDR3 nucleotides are TGTGCCAGTAGTGGAGGGAGCCCCGTCAATGAGCAGTTCTTC.

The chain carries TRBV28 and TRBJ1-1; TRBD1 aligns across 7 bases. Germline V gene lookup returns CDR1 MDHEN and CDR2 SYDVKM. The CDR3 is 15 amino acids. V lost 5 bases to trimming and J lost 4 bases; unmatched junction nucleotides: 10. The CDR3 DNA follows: TGTGCCAGCAGTCCAGCAGACAGGGTGAGCACTGAAGCTTTCTTT. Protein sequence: CASSPADRVSTEAFF.

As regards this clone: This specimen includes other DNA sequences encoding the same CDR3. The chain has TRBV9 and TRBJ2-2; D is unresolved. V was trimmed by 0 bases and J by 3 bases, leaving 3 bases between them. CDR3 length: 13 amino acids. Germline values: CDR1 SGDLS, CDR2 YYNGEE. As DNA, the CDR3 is TGTGCCAGCAGCGTAGAATACACCGGGGAGCTGTTTTTT. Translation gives CASSVEYTGELFF.

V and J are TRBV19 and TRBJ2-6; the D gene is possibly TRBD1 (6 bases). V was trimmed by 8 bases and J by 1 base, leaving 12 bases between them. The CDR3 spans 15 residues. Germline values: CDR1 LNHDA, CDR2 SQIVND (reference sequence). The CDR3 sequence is CASGLGQSGANVLTF. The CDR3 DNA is TGTGCCAGTGGTCTTGGACAGTCTGGGGCCAACGTCCTGACTTTC.

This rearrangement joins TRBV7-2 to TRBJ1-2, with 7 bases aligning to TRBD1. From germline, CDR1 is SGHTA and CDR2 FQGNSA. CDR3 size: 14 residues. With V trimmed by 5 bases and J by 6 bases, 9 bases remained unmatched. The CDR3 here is CASSEDRVRNGYTF. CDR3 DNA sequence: TGTGCCAGCAGCGAAGACAGGGTACGAAATGGCTACACCTTC.

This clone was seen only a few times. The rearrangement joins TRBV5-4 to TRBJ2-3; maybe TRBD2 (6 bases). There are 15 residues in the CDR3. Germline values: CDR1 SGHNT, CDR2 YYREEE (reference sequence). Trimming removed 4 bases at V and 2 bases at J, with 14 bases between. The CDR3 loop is CASSPSGGPTDTQYF. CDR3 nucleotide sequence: TGTGCCAGCAGCCCGAGCGGAGGGCCCACAGATACGCAGTATTTT.

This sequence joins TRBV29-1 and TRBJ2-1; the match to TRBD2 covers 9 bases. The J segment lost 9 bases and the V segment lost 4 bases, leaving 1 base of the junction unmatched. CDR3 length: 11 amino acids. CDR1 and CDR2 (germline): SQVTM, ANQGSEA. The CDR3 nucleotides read TGCAGCGTTGGGACTAGCGCTGAGCAGTTCTTC. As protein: CSVGTSAEQFF.

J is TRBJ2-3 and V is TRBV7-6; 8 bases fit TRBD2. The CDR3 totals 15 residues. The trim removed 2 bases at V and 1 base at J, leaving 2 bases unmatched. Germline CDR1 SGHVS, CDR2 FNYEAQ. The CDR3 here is CASSLSGRGTDTQYF. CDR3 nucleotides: TGTGCCAGCAGCTTAAGCGGGAGAGGCACAGATACGCAGTATTTT.

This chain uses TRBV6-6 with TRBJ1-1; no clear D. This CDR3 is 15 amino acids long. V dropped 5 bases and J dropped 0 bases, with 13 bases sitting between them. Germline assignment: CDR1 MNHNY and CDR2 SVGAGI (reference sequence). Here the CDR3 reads CASSPPGVMNTEAFF. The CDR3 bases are TGTGCCAGCAGTCCCCCCGGCGTAATGAACACTGAAGCTTTCTTT.

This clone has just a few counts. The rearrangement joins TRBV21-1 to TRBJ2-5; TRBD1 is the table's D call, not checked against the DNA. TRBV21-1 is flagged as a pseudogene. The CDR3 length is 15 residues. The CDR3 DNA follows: TGTGCCACCCAAAGGACAGGGGTGAGACAAGAGACCCAGTACTTC. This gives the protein CATQRTGVRQETQYF.

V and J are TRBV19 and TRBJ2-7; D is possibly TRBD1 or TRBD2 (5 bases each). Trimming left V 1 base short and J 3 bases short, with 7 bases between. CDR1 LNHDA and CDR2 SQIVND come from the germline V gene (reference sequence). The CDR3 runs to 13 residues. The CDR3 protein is CASSIVGDYEQYF. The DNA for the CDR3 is TGTGCCAGTAGTATAGTGGGGGACTACGAGCAGTACTTC.

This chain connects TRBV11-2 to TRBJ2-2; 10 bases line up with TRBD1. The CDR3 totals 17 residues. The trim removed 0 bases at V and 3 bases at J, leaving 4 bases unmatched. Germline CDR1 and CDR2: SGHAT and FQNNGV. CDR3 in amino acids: CASSLEEGQGYTGELFF. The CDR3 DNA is TGTGCCAGCAGCTTAGAGGAGGGACAGGGGTACACCGGGGAGCTGTTTTTT.

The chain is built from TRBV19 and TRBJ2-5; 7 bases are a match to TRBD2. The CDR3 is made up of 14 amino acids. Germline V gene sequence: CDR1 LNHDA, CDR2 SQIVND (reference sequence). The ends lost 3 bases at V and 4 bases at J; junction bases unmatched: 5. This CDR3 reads CASSITAGVETQYF. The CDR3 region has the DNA TGTGCCAGTAGTATCACTGCGGGAGTAGAGACCCAGTACTTC. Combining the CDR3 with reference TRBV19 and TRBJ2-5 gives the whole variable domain DGGITQSPKYLFRKEGQNVTLSCEQNLNHDAMYWYRQDPGQGLRLIYYSQIVNDFQKGDIAEGYSVSREKKESFPLTVTSAQKNPTAFYLCASSITAGVETQYFGPGTRLLVL.

The DNA for the CDR3 is TGTGCCAGCAGTTTTGTTCCTCGGGCGACACTCCGGACTGAAGCTTTCTTT. This codes for CASSFVPRATLRTEAFF. The chain is built from TRBV28 and TRBJ1-1, with D unresolved. The CDR3 extends over 17 amino acids. From germline, CDR1 is MDHEN and CDR2 SYDVKM. V was clipped by 3 bases and J by 5 bases, with 22 bases between them. Full variable domain (outside the CDR3, taken from reference TRBV28 and TRBJ1-1): DVKVTQSSRYLVKRTGEKVFLECVQDMDHENMFWYRQDPGLGLRLIYFSYDVKMKEKGDIPEGYSVSREKKERFSLILESASTNQTSMYLCASSFVPRATLRTEAFFGQGTRLTVV.

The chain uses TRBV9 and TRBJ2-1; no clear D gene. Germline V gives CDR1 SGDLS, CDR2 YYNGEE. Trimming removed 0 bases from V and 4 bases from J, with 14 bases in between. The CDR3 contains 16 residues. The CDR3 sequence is CASSVVYTQTYNEQFF. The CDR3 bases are TGTGCCAGCAGCGTAGTTTATACACAGACATACAATGAGCAGTTCTTC.

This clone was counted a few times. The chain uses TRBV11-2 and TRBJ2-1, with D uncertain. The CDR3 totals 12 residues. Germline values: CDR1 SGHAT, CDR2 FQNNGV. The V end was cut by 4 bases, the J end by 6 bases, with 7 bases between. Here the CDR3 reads CASSSYGNEQFF. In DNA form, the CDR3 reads TGTGCCAGCAGCTCGTACGGCAATGAGCAGTTCTTC.

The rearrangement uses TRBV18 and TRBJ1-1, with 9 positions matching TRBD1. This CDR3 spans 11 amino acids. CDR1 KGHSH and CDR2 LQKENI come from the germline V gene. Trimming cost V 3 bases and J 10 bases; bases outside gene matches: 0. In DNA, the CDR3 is TGTGCCAGCTCACCGGACAGGGGAGCTTTCTTT. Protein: CASSPDRGAFF.

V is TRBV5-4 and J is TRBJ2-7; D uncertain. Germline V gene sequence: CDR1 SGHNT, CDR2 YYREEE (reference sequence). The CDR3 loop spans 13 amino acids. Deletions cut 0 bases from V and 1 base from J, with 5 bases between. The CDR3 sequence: CASSLEWSYEQYF. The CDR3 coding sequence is TGTGCCAGCAGCTTGGAGTGGTCCTACGAGCAGTACTTC.

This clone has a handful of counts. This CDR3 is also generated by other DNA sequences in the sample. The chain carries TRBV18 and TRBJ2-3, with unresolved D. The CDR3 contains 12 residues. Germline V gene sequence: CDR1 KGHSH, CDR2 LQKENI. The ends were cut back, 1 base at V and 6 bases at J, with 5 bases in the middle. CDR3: CASSPLGDTQYF. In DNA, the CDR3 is TGTGCCAGCTCACCACTCGGGGATACGCAGTATTTT.

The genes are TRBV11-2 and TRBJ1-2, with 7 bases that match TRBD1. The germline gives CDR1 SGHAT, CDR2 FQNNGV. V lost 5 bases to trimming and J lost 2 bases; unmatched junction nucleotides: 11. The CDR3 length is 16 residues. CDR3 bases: TGTGCCAGCAGCCAAGGGACAGAGAATCTCAACTATGGCTACACCTTC. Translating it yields CASSQGTENLNYGYTF.

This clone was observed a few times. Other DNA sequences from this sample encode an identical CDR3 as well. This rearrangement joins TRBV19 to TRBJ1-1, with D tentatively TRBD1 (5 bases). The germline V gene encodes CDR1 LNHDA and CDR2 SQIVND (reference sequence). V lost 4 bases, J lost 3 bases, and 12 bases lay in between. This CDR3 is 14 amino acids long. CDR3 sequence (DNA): TGTGCCAGTAGTAACGGGAGGGGATACACTGAAGCTTTCTTT. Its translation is CASSNGRGYTEAFF.

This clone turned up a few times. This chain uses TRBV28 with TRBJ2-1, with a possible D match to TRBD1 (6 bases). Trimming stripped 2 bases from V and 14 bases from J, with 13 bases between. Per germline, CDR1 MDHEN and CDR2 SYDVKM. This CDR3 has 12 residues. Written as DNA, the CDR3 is TGTGCCAGCAGTTTACTGGACAGAATAAAGTTCTTC. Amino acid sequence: CASSLLDRIKFF.

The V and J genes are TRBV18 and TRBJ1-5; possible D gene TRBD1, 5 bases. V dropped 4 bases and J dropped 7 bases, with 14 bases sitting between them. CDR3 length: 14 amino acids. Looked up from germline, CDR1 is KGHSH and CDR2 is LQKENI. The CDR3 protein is CASSQGTVGQPQHF. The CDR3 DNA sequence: TGTGCCAGCTCACAAGGGACGGTGGGCCAGCCCCAGCATTTT.

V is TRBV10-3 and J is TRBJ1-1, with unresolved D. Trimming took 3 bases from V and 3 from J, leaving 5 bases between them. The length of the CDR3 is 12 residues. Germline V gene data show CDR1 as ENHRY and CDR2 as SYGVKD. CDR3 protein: CAISELDTEAFF. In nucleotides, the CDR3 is TGTGCCATCAGTGAACTTGACACTGAAGCTTTCTTT.

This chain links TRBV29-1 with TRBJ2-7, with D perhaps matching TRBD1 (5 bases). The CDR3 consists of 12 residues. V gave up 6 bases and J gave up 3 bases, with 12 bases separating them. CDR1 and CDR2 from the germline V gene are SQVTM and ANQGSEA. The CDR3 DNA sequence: TGCAGCGTCGGGCCGACAGACTACGAGCAGTACTTC. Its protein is CSVGPTDYEQYF.

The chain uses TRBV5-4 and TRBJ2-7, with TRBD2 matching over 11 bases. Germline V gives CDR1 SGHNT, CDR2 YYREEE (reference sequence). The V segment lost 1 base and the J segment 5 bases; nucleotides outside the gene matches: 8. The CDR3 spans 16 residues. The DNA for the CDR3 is TGTGCCAGCAGCTTGTCTTCTAGCGGGAGGACTAACGAGCAGTACTTC. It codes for CASSLSSSGRTNEQYF.

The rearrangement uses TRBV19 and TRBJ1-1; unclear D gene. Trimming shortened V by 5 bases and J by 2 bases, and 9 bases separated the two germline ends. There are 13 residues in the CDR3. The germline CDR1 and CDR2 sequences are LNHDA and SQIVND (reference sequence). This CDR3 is CASSPRANTEAFF. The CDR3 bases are TGTGCCAGTAGTCCCCGGGCAAACACTGAAGCTTTCTTT.

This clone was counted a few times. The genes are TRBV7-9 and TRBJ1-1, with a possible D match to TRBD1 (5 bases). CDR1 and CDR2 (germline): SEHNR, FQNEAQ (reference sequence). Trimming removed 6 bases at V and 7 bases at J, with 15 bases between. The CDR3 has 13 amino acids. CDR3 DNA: TGTGCCAGCAGTGGTGGAGGGGTCGGTGAAGCTTTCTTT. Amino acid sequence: CASSGGGVGEAFF.